The 15 T cell receptor beta chains listed next were all sequenced from one sample in a study of shared clonotypes between healthy human individuals. Repertoires were generated with immunoSEQ multiplex PCR, while TCRdb's copy carries only in-frame clones and drops some. Of more than 450,000 clones listed, approximately 79% were seen once; the top ten hold under 15%. What was sequenced was PBMCs. Receptor source: a middle-aged woman in good health. Some clones in this sample may be carry-over from other donors' samples.

The genes are TRBV14 and TRBJ2-7; 9 nucleotides align to TRBD1. The CDR3 is made up of 14 amino acids. The V gene's germline CDR1 is SGHDN and CDR2 FVKESK. V lost 6 bases, J lost 9 bases, and 12 bases stayed unmatched. In DNA form, the CDR3 reads TGTGCCAGCAGTCCATTGATACAGGGGGCCCCGCAGTACTTC. Translating it yields CASSPLIQGAPQYF.

This clone was seen only a few times. The rearrangement links TRBV18 to TRBJ2-5; 8 positions match TRBD2. The CDR3 loop spans 16 amino acids. The germline gives CDR1 KGHSH, CDR2 LQKENI. Losses at the gene ends were 0 bases for V and 7 bases for J; bases not matched to a gene: 10. CDR3 DNA sequence: TGTGCCAGCTCACCACCGGTAACAGCGGGAGAAGGGACCCAGTACTTC. This codes for CASSPPVTAGEGTQYF.

V and J are TRBV7-8 and TRBJ1-2; D unclear. The CDR3 consists of 15 residues. Germline loops: CDR1 SGHVS, CDR2 FQNEAQ. Trimming took off 4 bases at V and 7 bases at J, with 19 bases between the two ends. In DNA, the CDR3 is TGTGCCAGCAGCTCTGGGCCTTTAAGGTTCAGTGGCTACACCTTC. Amino acid sequence: CASSSGPLRFSGYTF.

The chain carries TRBV18 and TRBJ2-6; D possibly matches TRBD1 or TRBD2 (5 bases each). The V gene lost 4 bases and the J gene lost 0 bases, with 7 bases spanning the gap. Germline V gene sequence: CDR1 KGHSH, CDR2 LQKENI. The CDR3 contains 15 residues. The CDR3 spells CASSQGSSGANVLTF. The DNA for the CDR3 is TGTGCCAGCTCACAGGGGAGCTCTGGGGCCAACGTCCTGACTTTC.

As for this clone: This is likely an artifact of a read error, given a far larger clone one base away. Other DNA variants within this sample encode the same CDR3. The rearrangement uses TRBV5-6 and TRBJ1-2, with D tentatively TRBD1 (6 bases). CDR1 is SGHDT and CDR2 is YYEEEE in the germline V gene. The CDR3 consists of 13 residues. CDR3 coding DNA: TGTGCCAGCAGCTTCTTACAGGGCTATGGCTACACCTTT. Translated, it gives CASSFLQGYGYTF.

A single count supports this clone. V gene TRBV7-8 combines with J gene TRBJ2-7; the D gene could be TRBD1 or TRBD2 (5 bases each). The CDR3 consists of 15 residues. The germline gives CDR1 SGHVS, CDR2 FQNEAQ. V lost 2 bases to trimming and J lost 5 bases, with 16 bases between them. In DNA, the CDR3 is TGTGCCAGCAGCTTACGGGACCGACGGGGAAACGAGCAGTACTTC. It translates to CASSLRDRRGNEQYF.

The chain couples TRBV2 to TRBJ2-7; tentative D call: TRBD1 (6 bases). This CDR3 is 14 amino acids long. V shed 6 bases and J shed 0 bases, with 12 bases lying between them. Germline V CDR1 and CDR2: SNHLY, FYNNEI. As DNA, the CDR3 is TGTGCCAGCAGGGCCCAGGGGACCTCCTACGAGCAGTACTTC. Translated: CASRAQGTSYEQYF.

The chain carries TRBV2 and TRBJ2-2; 8 bases align to TRBD1. V lost 4 bases, J lost 2 bases, and 6 bases stayed unmatched. Per the germline V gene, CDR1 is SNHLY and CDR2 is FYNNEI. The CDR3 contains 16 residues. The CDR3 coding sequence is TGTGCCAGCAGTGTACAGGGGGGTTTAAACACCGGGGAGCTGTTTTTT. Protein: CASSVQGGLNTGELFF.

V is TRBV11-2 and J is TRBJ2-3; 8 bases agree with TRBD2. The CDR3 length is 15 residues. Losses at the gene ends were 6 bases for V and 8 bases for J; bases not matched to a gene: 13. Germline CDR1 and CDR2: SGHAT and FQNNGV. This CDR3 reads CASSPLAGLGGTQYF. CDR3 nucleotide sequence: TGTGCCAGCAGTCCGTTAGCGGGGCTGGGGGGTACGCAGTATTTT.

The chain carries TRBV27 and TRBJ2-1; TRBD2 agrees at 9 bases. The germline CDR1 and CDR2 sequences are MNHEY and SMNVEV (reference sequence). The CDR3 is made up of 14 amino acids. The junction had 1 base not matched to a gene; V was cut back by 5 bases and J by 2 bases. CDR3 region: CASSRLAAYNEQFF. The DNA of the CDR3 is TGTGCCAGCAGTAGACTAGCGGCCTACAATGAGCAGTTCTTC.

The V and J genes are TRBV9 and TRBJ2-3; TRBD2 aligns across 7 bases. Germline V gene data show CDR1 as SGDLS and CDR2 as YYNGEE. Trimming at V came to 2 bases and at J to 6 bases, leaving 9 bases not matched to a gene. This CDR3 has 15 residues. The CDR3 DNA is TGTGCCAGCAGCGTCGTGGGGGGGAGGGCCGATACGCAGTATTTT. This gives the protein CASSVVGGRADTQYF.

This clone was picked up one time. J is TRBJ2-5 and V is TRBV5-1; TRBD2 might be the D (6 bases). Germline assignment: CDR1 SGHRS and CDR2 YFSETQ. The CDR3 contains 12 residues. Trimming shortened V by 2 bases and J by 4 bases, and 6 bases separated the two germline ends. The CDR3 loop is CASSFGGETQYF. CDR3 DNA sequence: TGCGCCAGCAGCTTCGGGGGAGAGACCCAGTACTTC.

The chain joins TRBV5-1 to TRBJ2-1; D gene ambiguous. CDR1 is SGHRS, CDR2 YFSETQ, per germline. This CDR3 contains 12 residues. Trimming took off 0 bases at V and 7 bases at J, with 5 bases between the two ends. The CDR3: CASSLGRNEQFF. The CDR3 region has the DNA TGCGCCAGCAGCTTGGGACGAAATGAGCAGTTCTTC. Full variable domain (remainder filled in from reference TRBV5-1 and TRBJ2-1): KAGVTQTPRYLIKTRGQQVTLSCSPISGHRSVSWYQQTPGQGLQFLFEYFSETQRNKGNFPGRFSGRQFSNSRSEMNVSTLELGDSALYLCASSLGRNEQFFGPGTRLTVL.

The V gene is TRBV4-1, the J gene TRBJ1-1; D is perhaps TRBD1 (5 bases). CDR3 length equals 13 residues. Looked up from germline, CDR1 is MGHRA and CDR2 is YSYEKL. Trimming pared 2 bases from V and 11 bases from J, leaving 15 bases between. As DNA, the CDR3 is TGCGCCAGCAGCCAACCAGGGTGGGGTGAGGCTTTCTTT. Translating gives CASSQPGWGEAFF.

The CDR3 spells CASSLGLGQETQYF. The CDR3 nucleotides read TGTGCCAGCTCACTAGGACTAGGGCAAGAGACCCAGTACTTC. The chain couples TRBV18 to TRBJ2-5, with 7 bases identical to TRBD2. V shed 4 bases and J 2 bases; nucleotides not matched to a gene: 4. The germline gives CDR1 KGHSH, CDR2 LQKENI. The CDR3 contains 14 residues.